This T cell receptor beta chain stems from a study of regulatory T cells in long-lasting Graves disease. The overall study: Prior antithyroid drug treatment in newly diagnosed Graves' patients lasted under 3 months.

Time point: newly diagnosed GD, antithyroid drugs for less than 3 months. PBMC RNA was the source of the TCR library. EDTA tubes collected roughly 9.6 milliliters of peripheral blood. HTBI primers from iRepertoire and Arm-PCR of CDR3 regions yielded the TCR beta libraries. Each CDR3 protein gets one entry after TCRdb re-called the multiplex PCR reads with MiXCR. The sample carries about 200,000 distinct CDR3 sequences, roughly a fifth recorded once. This CDR3 is 16 amino acids long. With 1 base removed from V and 2 bases from J, the gap between germline ends came to 12 bases. The germline V gene encodes CDR1 SGHTA and CDR2 FQGNSA. This clonotype was recorded many times. These same records also appear under a second study, on T cells in Graves' hyperthyroidism and ophthalmopathy. This second study says: TCR CDR3 underwent first-round RT-PCR with the HTBI primer set.

Sequencing was performed on peripheral blood mononuclear cells (PBMCs), taken at new diagnosis, from a patient treated with antithyroid drugs. This chain connects TRBV7-2 to TRBJ1-5; D unresolved. This clonotype was obtained from a woman between 25 and 40 years old with Graves disease. The DNA for the CDR3 is TGTGCCAGCAGCTTAGATCCGTTGGTGGGCAATCAGCCCCAGCATTTT. Its translation: CASSLDPLVGNQPQHF.